This TCR beta chain appears in the sequencing data of a study of human versus mouse CDR3 diversity and MHC coevolution (dated by TCRdb to 2016 to 2017). Study-level background: The immunoSEQ assay was reported to detect one in 200,000 T cells and to minimize amplification bias from multiplex PCR. Across mouse and human samples, the number of valid reads per sample ranged from about 0.6 x 10^7 to 1.8 x 10^7. Repertoires of human naive CD4 T cells were used as a reference for TCR selection on multiple MHC II alleles and were compared against human-TCR-locus transgenic mice carrying single MHC II. The human cohort comprised three healthy volunteer blood donors, one aged 30 to 40, one aged 40 to 49 and one aged 60 to 69 at collection.

The QIAGEN blood and tissue kit was used to extract genomic DNA from the sorted cells, and that DNA was then quantified on a NanoDrop 1000. TCR alpha and beta chains were deep sequenced and quantified on the immunoSEQ platform using multiplex PCR of genomic DNA. Per the source publication's procedure: Annotation of the TCR sequences relied on IMGT gene and region definitions. Out-of-frame rearrangements served as a stand-in for the preselection repertoire and were compared with in-frame clonotypes. To estimate repertoire size, the study used the iCHAO1 estimator that comes with the immunoSEQ platform. A Gini index, which is based on the Lorenz curve, was applied to in-frame amino acid clonotypes to measure clonal inequality. The intersect function of the R package tcR was used to count shared clonotypes, and the Jaccard index was used to score similarity. Frequencies of V, J and V-J usage were subjected to principal component analysis with the R prcomp function, without normalization. Held by TCRdb, this immuneACCESS table contains in-frame sequences only and omits some clones. Under half of the omission traces to an unresolved V gene where checked; the cause of the rest is unknown. V and J calls and clone size are given by that table; D and trimming were obtained from the DNA. A total of roughly 80,000 clones appear in this sample, roughly 95% of them only once. The ten largest make up around 1.3% of the sample.

What the authors observed across the whole study: On average, humans had more CDR3 deletions and insertions than mice, indicating greater exonuclease and TdT activity. Because human T cells were selected on six or seven MHC II alleles, repertoire diversity in humans and mice was not considered directly comparable. According to iCHAO1 estimates, humans had the largest TCR beta repertoire, 1.5 million or so clonotypes, which was attributed likely to selection by multiple MHC II molecules. Two of the three human donors showed the lowest clonal inequality scores among all compared groups.

The CDR3, cysteine through phenylalanine, is 14 amino acids long. The sequence is cut down to CDR3 DNA, 42 bases in frame from base 1. Between the V and J ends, shortened by 7 bases and 0 bases respectively, the junction contains 10 bases. CDR1 MNHEY and CDR2 SMNVEV were looked up in the germline V gene (reference sequence). Notes on this clone: Its antigen remains undetermined. There are no base qualities to consult, and no much larger clone falls within one base.

Naive CD4 T cells, defined as CD45RO-negative and CD62L-positive, were isolated from PBMCs by fluorescence-activated cell sorting. Approximately 50 ml of fresh peripheral blood was drawn per donor, and PBMCs were isolated by Ficoll density centrifugation. Sorting was performed on a FACSAria III instrument, with purity above 90% for all samples. The sample consisted of naive CD4+ T cells from blood. What the cell subset or site label conveys for this sample: CD45RO-negative CD62L-positive naive CD4 T cells. The TCR originated in a person between 25 and 70 years old in good health. The sequence joins TRBV27 to TRBJ1-5; there is no confident call for the D gene. The DNA is as follows: TGTGCCAGCAAGACGGACTATAGCAATCAGCCCCAGCATTTT. Translated, it reads CASKTDYSNQPQHF.